The entry that follows covers one T cell receptor (beta chain) sequence. No antigen is known for it. The data derive from a study of blood T cells in healthy people across ages. Study observations and caveats: Diversity figures based on one million T cells were deemed too low. TCR beta diversity, measured per million T cells, fell in a roughly linear way with age.

Germline V gives CDR1 PRHDT, CDR2 FYEKMQ (reference sequence). The CDR3 length is 15 residues. The J segment lost 8 bases and the V segment lost 4 bases, leaving 11 bases of the junction unmatched. Each of the donors had roughly 9.3 milliliters of peripheral blood drawn into EDTA-treated Vacutainer tubes. Every sample yielded at least 6.5 million isolated PBMCs. A sample-barcoded 5' primer and a J-beta primer mix were used in a second PCR of roughly 6 to 11 cycles. TCRdb fed the 5' RACE reads into MiXCR, producing one record per CDR3 protein. The sample shows 600,000 to 1,000,000 distinct CDR3 sequences, about three fifths of them seen only once.

The genes are TRBV13 and TRBJ2-1; 7 bases agree with TRBD2. The TCR was taken from a man in his thirties or forties in good health. Input material: blood. The CDR3 region is CASSSSRGSKDEQFF. The CDR3 DNA sequence: TGTGCCAGCAGCTCCTCCCGCGGGAGTAAGGATGAGCAGTTCTTC.